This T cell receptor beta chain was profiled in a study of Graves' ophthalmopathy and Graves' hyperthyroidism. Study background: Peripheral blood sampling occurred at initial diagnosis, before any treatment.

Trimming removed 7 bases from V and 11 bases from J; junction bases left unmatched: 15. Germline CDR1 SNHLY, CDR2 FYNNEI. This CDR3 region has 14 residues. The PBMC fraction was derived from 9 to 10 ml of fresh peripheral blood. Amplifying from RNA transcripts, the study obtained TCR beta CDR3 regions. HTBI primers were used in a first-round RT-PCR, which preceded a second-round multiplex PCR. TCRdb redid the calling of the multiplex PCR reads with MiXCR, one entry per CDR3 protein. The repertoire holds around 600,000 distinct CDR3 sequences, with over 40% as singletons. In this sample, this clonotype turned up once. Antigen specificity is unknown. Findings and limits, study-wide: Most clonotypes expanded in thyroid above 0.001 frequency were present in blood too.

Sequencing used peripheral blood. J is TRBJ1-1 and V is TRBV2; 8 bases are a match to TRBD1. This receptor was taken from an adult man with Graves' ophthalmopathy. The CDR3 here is CASMVVTGAFLAFF. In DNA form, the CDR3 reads TGTGCCAGCATGGTCGTGACAGGGGCGTTTTTGGCTTTCTTT.